This entry concerns a single TCR beta chain. Its target is unknown. This sample is drawn from a study of T cell responses to AZD1222 COVID-19 vaccine. CDR1 is ENHRY, CDR2 SYGVKD, per germline. The CDR3 extends over 13 amino acids. V shed 8 bases and J 4 bases; nucleotides not matched to a gene: 3. Sequencing used immunoSEQ multiplex PCR; TCRdb keeps in-frame clones, though not all of them. This table has 100,000 to 120,000 clones, roughly 89% appearing once. Study-wide results and limits: Just 6 or 7 people given AZD1222 tested seropositive at baseline.

The rearrangement links TRBV10-3 to TRBJ1-2, with 11 bases matching TRBD1. Material: peripheral blood, obtained 28 days after the second AZD1222 dose. The TCR sequence derives from an adult who received the AZD1222 COVID-19 vaccine. CDR3 nucleotide sequence: TGTGCCATCTGGACAGGGGGCCTCTATGGCTACACCTTC. Encoded protein: CAIWTGGLYGYTF.